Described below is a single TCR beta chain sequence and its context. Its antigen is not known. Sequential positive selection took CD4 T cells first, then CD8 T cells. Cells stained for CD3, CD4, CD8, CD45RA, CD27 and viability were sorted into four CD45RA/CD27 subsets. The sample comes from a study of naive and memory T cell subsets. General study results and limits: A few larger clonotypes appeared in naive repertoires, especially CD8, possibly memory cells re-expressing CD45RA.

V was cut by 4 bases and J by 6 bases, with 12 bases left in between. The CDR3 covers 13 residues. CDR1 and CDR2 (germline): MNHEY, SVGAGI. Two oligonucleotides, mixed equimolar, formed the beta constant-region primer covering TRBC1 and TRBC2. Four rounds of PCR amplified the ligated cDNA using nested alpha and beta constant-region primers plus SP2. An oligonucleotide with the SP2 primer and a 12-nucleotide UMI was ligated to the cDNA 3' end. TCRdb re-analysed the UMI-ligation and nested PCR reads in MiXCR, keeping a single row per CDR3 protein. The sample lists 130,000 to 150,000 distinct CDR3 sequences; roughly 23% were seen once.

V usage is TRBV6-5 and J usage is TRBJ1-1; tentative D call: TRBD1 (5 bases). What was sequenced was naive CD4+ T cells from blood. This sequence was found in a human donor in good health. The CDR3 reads CASSFRGGSEAFF. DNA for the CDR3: TGTGCCAGCAGTTTCCGGGGCGGCTCTGAAGCTTTCTTT.